This TCR beta chain was recovered during a study of shared clonotypes between healthy human individuals (dated by TCRdb to the early 2020s). About the full investigation: The cohort included three men and a couple of women between 18 and 49 years of age. For each donor, CD4 naive and CD4 memory were each given three plates, CD8 naive was given two plates, and CD8 memory was given one plate. To estimate repertoire size and how much clonotype sharing occurs between individuals, the study deeply sequenced the blood TCR repertoires of several healthy adults. Different laboratories and diverse techniques were used to prepare libraries and sequence TCR repertoires, to increase sequencing depth and limit assay-specific biases. Per donor, leukapheresis produced somewhere between about 0.9 and 9.5 billion PBMCs.

What the research found in general, with its limitations: Incomplete sequencing was indicated by rarefaction of sorted-subset datasets, despite the large sequencing depth. Naive subsets generally had larger estimated clonotype richness than memory subsets did. Sampling was restricted to blood, and TCR repertoires in tissue are likely to differ from TCR repertoires in blood. Because the study included only a small number of donors, the genetic and exposure-history diversity represented was limited. About 5% of naive CD4, roughly 3.5% of naive CD8, about 2.4% of memory CD4, and 0.4% of memory CD8 clonotypes were shared across a few donors. Compared with non-shared clonotypes, the clonotypes found in all four sorted-subset donors had higher generation probabilities. Pairwise subsampling led to the expectation that sequencing depth would affect the degree of clonotype sharing among donors.

Healthy HIV-negative adults with no recently reported acute infections or vaccinations were included as donors. Only Caucasian adults living in Nashville, Tennessee, USA were represented among the donors. Magnetic negative selection was used to enrich CD4+ T cells, after which naive cells were positively selected on CD45RA and the negative fraction became the memory subset. Blood was obtained by leukapheresis, after which PBMCs were separated by Ficoll-Histopaque density gradient centrifugation and cryopreserved in liquid nitrogen vapor phase. Purity and quantity of every magnetically sorted T cell population were checked by analytical flow cytometry. Each sorted fraction had its genomic DNA isolated and then quantified by UV absorbance on a Nanodrop 2000c. This clone has a handful of counts. Its antigen has not been determined. It has no much larger one-base neighbor in the sample; base qualities were not kept.

From the cysteine up to the phenylalanine, the CDR3 has a length of 15 residues. Just CDR3 DNA is preserved here, 45 bases in frame from base 1. V and J are trimmed by 4 bases and 6 bases, and the gene matches miss 10 bases of the junction. The germline V gene specifies SGHRS as CDR1 and YFSETQ as CDR2. Using the deep immunoSEQ assay, TCR CDR3 regions were amplified from genomic DNA by multiplex PCR. For each cell subset, the extracted genomic DNA was distributed evenly across all wells of several immunoSEQ 96-well plates, and each plate served as one replicate. For sorted subsets, approximately 200 ng of genomic DNA, equivalent to around 31,000 T cell genomes, went into each replicate PCR. The purified libraries were quantified using a Qubit 3.0 fluorometer, sized with a Bioanalyzer 2100, and then quantified again using the KAPA Library Quantification kit. Every immunoSEQ 96-well plate was sequenced on a separate single-read 150-cycle Illumina NextSeq 550 flow cell. Regarding the original processing steps: Because the immunoSEQ output held only junctional sequences and lacked quality scores, the filtering could not match the filtering applied to full-length reads. To assign V/J genes and CDR3, sequences were annotated using PyIR, a Python wrapper for IgBLAST v1.9, with IMGT germline references. Reads were removed for weak V/J assignments (E-value above 1e-6), missing CDR3, stop codons, out-of-frame junctions, or ambiguous translated residues. V3J clonotypes were defined as sequences sharing an identical inferred V gene, J gene, and CDR3 amino acid sequence. Percentage overlap between repertoires was calculated by dividing the number of shared unique clonotypes by the size of the smaller repertoire. RTK rarefaction, the Chao1 estimator, and Recon v2.1 estimates of unobserved clonotypes were used to assess repertoire richness. Generation probabilities for all TCRbeta clonotypes obtained by the gDNA method from a few donors were computed using OLGA. Sourced from immuneACCESS, this table was stored by TCRdb with only in-frame sequences that have V and J called. A share of the clones is absent; for the studies checked, an unresolved V gene accounts for under half, and the remainder has no known explanation. The V and J calls and the clone size are those of that table, but D and trimming were determined from the DNA. This sample comprises about a million clones, less than 85% of them detected only once. The ten largest clones add up to approximately 1.5% of the sample.

This chain joins TRBV5-1 to TRBJ2-1; 7 middle bases align to TRBD2. The receptor comes from a young man in good health. The specimen sequenced was memory CD4+ T cells sorted from blood. The cell subset or site label of this sample denotes: CD45RA-negative fraction. The sequenced DNA: TGCGCCAGCAGCGTGGGGACTAAGGGTGGCAATGAGCAGTTCTTC. It translates to CASSVGTKGGNEQFF.